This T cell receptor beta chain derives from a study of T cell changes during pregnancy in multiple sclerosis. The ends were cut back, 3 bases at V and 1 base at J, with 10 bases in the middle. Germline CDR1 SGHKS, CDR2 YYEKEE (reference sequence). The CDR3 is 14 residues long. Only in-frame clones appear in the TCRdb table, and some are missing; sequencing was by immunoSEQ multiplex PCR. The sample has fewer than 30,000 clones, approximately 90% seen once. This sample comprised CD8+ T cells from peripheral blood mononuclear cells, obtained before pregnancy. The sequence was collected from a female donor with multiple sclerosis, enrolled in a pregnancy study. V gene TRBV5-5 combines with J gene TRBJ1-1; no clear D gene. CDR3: CASSYHPRNTEAFF. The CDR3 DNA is TGTGCCAGCAGCTATCACCCCAGGAACACTGAAGCTTTCTTT.